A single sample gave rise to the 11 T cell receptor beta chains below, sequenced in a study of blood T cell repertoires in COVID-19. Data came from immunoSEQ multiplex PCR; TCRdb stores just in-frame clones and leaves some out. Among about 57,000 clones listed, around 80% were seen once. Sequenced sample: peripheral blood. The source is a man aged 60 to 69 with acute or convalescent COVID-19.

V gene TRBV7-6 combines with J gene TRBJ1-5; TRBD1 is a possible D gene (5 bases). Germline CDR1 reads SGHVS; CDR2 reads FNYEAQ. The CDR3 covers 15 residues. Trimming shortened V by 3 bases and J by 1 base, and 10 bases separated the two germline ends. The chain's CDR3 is CASSLYQGSNQPQHF. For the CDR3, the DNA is TGTGCCAGCAGCTTGTATCAGGGCAGCAATCAGCCCCAGCATTTT. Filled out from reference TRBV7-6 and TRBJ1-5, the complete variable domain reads GAGVSQSPRYKVTKRGQDVALRCDPISGHVSLYWYRQALGQGPEFLTYFNYEAQQDKSGLPNDRFSAERPEGSISTLTIQRTEQRDSAMYRCASSLYQGSNQPQHFGDGTRLSIL.

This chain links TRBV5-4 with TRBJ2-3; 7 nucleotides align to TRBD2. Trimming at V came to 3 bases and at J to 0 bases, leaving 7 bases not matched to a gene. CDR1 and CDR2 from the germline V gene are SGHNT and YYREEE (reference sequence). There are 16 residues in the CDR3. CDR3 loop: CASSSGGSGSTDTQYF. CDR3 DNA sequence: TGTGCCAGCAGCTCCGGGGGTAGCGGGAGCACAGATACGCAGTATTTT.

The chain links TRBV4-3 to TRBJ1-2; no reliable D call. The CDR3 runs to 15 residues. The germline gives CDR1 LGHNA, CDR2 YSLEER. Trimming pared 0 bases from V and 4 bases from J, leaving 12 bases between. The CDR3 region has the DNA TGCGCCAGCAGCCAAGAAAGAGGAGTTACCTATGGCTACACCTTC. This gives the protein CASSQERGVTYGYTF.

The DNA for the CDR3 is TGCAGCGTGGCCTTAAACACTGAAGCTTTCTTT. Protein: CSVALNTEAFF. V usage is TRBV29-1 and J usage is TRBJ1-1; no definite D call. Trimming removed 6 bases at V and 2 bases at J, with 7 bases between. Per germline, CDR1 SQVTM and CDR2 ANQGSEA. CDR3 size: 11 residues.

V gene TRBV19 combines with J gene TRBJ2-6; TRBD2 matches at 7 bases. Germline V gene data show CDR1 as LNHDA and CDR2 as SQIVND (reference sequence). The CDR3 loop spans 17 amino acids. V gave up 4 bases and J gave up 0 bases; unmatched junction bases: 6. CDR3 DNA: TGTGCCAGTAGTACCCTAGCGGAACCCTCTGGGGCCAACGTCCTGACTTTC. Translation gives CASSTLAEPSGANVLTF. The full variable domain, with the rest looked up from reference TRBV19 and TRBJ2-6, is DGGITQSPKYLFRKEGQNVTLSCEQNLNHDAMYWYRQDPGQGLRLIYYSQIVNDFQKGDIAEGYSVSREKKESFPLTVTSAQKNPTAFYLCASSTLAEPSGANVLTFGAGSRLTVL.

The CDR3 region is CASRSSGAAGNTIYF. CDR3 bases: TGTGCCAGCCGCTCAAGCGGTGCTGCCGGAAACACCATATATTTT. This chain uses TRBV28 with TRBJ1-3, with D unclear. Germline V gives CDR1 MDHEN, CDR2 SYDVKM. V shed 8 bases and J shed 4 bases, with 18 bases lying between them. CDR3 length: 15 residues.

CDR3 sequence: CASKTGNTEAFF. The CDR3 DNA is TGTGCCAGTAAGACGGGGAACACTGAAGCTTTCTTT. This chain links TRBV19 with TRBJ1-1; D gene uncertain. The CDR3 runs to 12 residues. Germline lookup yields CDR1 LNHDA and CDR2 SQIVND (reference sequence). V lost 7 bases and J 1 base, leaving 7 bases between the germline ends.

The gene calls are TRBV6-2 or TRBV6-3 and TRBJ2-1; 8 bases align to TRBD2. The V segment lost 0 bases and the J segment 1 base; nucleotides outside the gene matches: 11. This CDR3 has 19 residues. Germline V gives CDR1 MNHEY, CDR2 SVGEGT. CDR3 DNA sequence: TGTGCCAGCAGTTACTCCCCCGGGACCCGGGGGGGGTCCTACAATGAGCAGTTCTTC. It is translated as CASSYSPGTRGGSYNEQFF.

The CDR3 DNA reads as TGCAGCGTTGTTCGGGACAAACGCGAGCAGTACTTC. Translated: CSVVRDKREQYF. The chain employs TRBV29-1 and TRBJ2-7; tentative D call: TRBD1 (6 bases). Per germline, CDR1 SQVTM and CDR2 ANQGSEA. The CDR3 has 12 residues. The ends were cut back, 4 bases at V and 6 bases at J, with 13 bases in the middle.

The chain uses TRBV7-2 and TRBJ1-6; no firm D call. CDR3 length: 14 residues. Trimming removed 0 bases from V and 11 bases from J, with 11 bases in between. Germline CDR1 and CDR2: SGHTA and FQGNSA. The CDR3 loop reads CASSLASTQTPLHF. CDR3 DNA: TGTGCCAGCAGCTTAGCGTCCACCCAGACACCCCTCCACTTT.

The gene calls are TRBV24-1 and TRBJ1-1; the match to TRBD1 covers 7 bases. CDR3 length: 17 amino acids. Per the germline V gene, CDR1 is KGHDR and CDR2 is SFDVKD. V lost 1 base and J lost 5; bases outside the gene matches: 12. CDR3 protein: CATSDLQGNGTETEAFF. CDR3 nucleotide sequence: TGTGCCACCAGTGATTTACAGGGGAACGGAACTGAGACTGAAGCTTTCTTT.